This T cell receptor beta chain derives from a study of T cell responses to AZD1222 COVID-19 vaccine. Of note for this clone: Its antigen is unknown.

Libraries were prepared by immunoSEQ multiplex PCR; TCRdb keeps only in-frame clonotypes and omits some of them. This sample carries about 140,000 clones, less than 95% of them seen once, and the ten largest clones take around 6.9%. Findings and caveats of the study: Just a handful of AZD1222 recipients tested seropositive at baseline. Spike-specific TCR breadth rose after two AZD1222 doses, and depth rose as well. Most donors were white British and more were female, and clonal diversity was possibly underestimated.

Trimming took 3 bases from V and 7 from J, leaving 17 bases between them. The CDR3 runs 15 residues. Looked up from germline, CDR1 is KGHDR and CDR2 is SFDVKD. The TCR originated in an adult who received the MenACWY meningococcal vaccine as a control. This chain joins TRBV24-1 and TRBJ1-2; D not resolved. This specimen consisted of peripheral blood, obtained 28 days after the second dose of the MenACWY control vaccine. CDR3 coding DNA: TGTGCCACCAGTGATGAAAGGGTCAAAATCGGTGGCTACACCTTC. Protein product: CATSDERVKIGGYTF.